These 17 T cell receptor beta chains were all obtained from the same sample, sequenced in a study of T cells in Graves' hyperthyroidism and ophthalmopathy. Researchers amplified the TCR beta CDR3 regions from RNA transcripts. In the first-round RT-PCR of the TCR CDR3, the HTBI primer set was used. Each CDR3 protein is one row after TCRdb ran MiXCR on the multiplex PCR reads. The sample holds 700,000 or so distinct CDR3 sequences, 16% seen once. The sample was blood. All receptors come from a man between 18 and 35 years old with Graves' hyperthyroidism.

This clonotype was detected a few times. The gene calls are TRBV6-2 or TRBV6-3 and TRBJ1-1; D not certain. The germline V gene encodes CDR1 MNHEY and CDR2 SVGEGT. This CDR3 region has 15 residues. Trimming took 2 bases from V and 5 from J, leaving 15 bases between them. CDR3 bases: TGTGCCAGCAGTTACAAGCCCGCCGAGTTGACTGAAGCTTTCTTT. Amino acid sequence: CASSYKPAELTEAFF.

This clonotype was recorded at least ten times. The CDR3 loop is CASSFNRGTQYF. In DNA, the CDR3 is TGTGCCAGCAGCTTTAACAGAGGTACGCAGTATTTT. The rearrangement uses TRBV7-8 and TRBJ2-3; D call uncertain. This CDR3 has 12 residues. The V gene lost 3 bases and the J gene lost 8 bases, with 9 bases spanning the gap. Looked up from germline, CDR1 is SGHVS and CDR2 is FQNEAQ.

This clonotype was recorded at least ten times. The rearrangement links TRBV2 to TRBJ2-1; 13 bases align to TRBD2. Germline CDR1 and CDR2: SNHLY and FYNNEI. This CDR3 is 16 amino acids long. Trimming cost V 6 bases and J 8 bases; bases outside gene matches: 10. This chain's CDR3 is CASSLLGLAGTYEQFF. CDR3 bases: TGTGCCAGCAGCCTCCTGGGACTAGCGGGAACCTATGAGCAGTTCTTC.

This clonotype has at least ten counts. The rearrangement uses TRBV2 and TRBJ2-3; 15 nucleotides match TRBD2. The CDR3 length is 16 residues. V lost 6 bases and J lost 0; bases outside the gene matches: 1. Germline-derived CDR1 and CDR2 are SNHLY and FYNNEI. The CDR3 loop is CASRGLAGGSTDTQYF. The DNA for the CDR3 is TGTGCCAGCAGGGGACTAGCGGGGGGAAGCACAGATACGCAGTATTTT.

This clonotype was observed a handful of times. The V and J genes are TRBV6-4 and TRBJ1-6, with D uncertain. This CDR3 is built from 16 residues. Trimming removed 2 bases from V and 6 bases from J, with 14 bases in between. Germline values: CDR1 MRHNA, CDR2 SNTAGT. The DNA for the CDR3 is TGTGCCAGCAGTGACAAACCCGGGAGGTTTAATTCACCCCTCCACTTT. This gives the protein CASSDKPGRFNSPLHF.

This clonotype was seen repeatedly, ten times or more. J is TRBJ2-7 and V is TRBV2; D unresolved. The V and J ends lost 6 bases and 2 bases respectively, with 14 bases between them. This CDR3 contains 14 residues. From germline, CDR1 is SNHLY and CDR2 FYNNEI. The CDR3 spells CASSPNGSPYEQYF. CDR3 bases: TGTGCCAGCAGCCCGAATGGCAGTCCCTACGAGCAGTACTTC.

This clonotype was found many times. The genes are TRBV27 and TRBJ2-7, with 14 bases aligning to TRBD2. The CDR3 has 17 residues. From germline, CDR1 is MNHEY and CDR2 SMNVEV (reference sequence). V lost 6 bases to trimming and J lost 3 bases; unmatched junction nucleotides: 10. The DNA of the CDR3 is TGTGCCAGCAGACCCTCGACTAGCGGGAGGGGAAGCTACGAGCAGTACTTC. Translation gives CASRPSTSGRGSYEQYF.

The genes are TRBV5-1 and TRBJ2-5, with a possible D match to TRBD2 (6 bases). There are 16 residues in the CDR3. From germline, CDR1 is SGHRS and CDR2 YFSETQ. With 0 bases removed from V and 4 bases from J, the gap between germline ends came to 16 bases. The CDR3 bases are TGCGCCAGCAGCTTGGTGGGGGGATTGACGACAGAGACCCAGTACTTC. Its translation: CASSLVGGLTTETQYF.

The chain recombines TRBV20-1 with TRBJ2-7, with D perhaps given as TRBD1 or TRBD2 (5 bases each). V was clipped by 4 bases and J by 4 bases, with 11 bases between them. The CDR3 spans 12 residues. Germline lookup yields CDR1 DFQATT and CDR2 SNEGSKA (reference sequence). CDR3 nucleotides: TGCAGTGCTATGGGACGGAAGTACGAGCAGTACTTC. Its translation is CSAMGRKYEQYF.

V is TRBV4-1 and J is TRBJ2-2; 11 bases line up with TRBD1. The CDR3 contains 16 residues. Germline V gene data show CDR1 as MGHRA and CDR2 as YSYEKL. Trimming removed 4 bases from V and 4 bases from J; junction bases left unmatched: 5. The CDR3 region is CASSRGQGAITGELFF. In DNA form, the CDR3 reads TGCGCCAGCAGCCGAGGACAGGGGGCTATCACCGGGGAGCTGTTTTTT.

Concerning this clonotype: Being one base from a much bigger clone, this may be a read error. The J gene is TRBJ1-1, the V gene TRBV18; maybe TRBD1 (5 bases). The V gene lost 5 bases and the J gene lost 4 bases, with 14 bases spanning the gap. Looked up from germline, CDR1 is KGHSH and CDR2 is LQKENI. This CDR3 is built from 14 residues. CDR3 residues: CASSSRAGPTEAFF. CDR3 coding DNA: TGTGCCAGCTCATCAAGAGCAGGGCCCACTGAAGCTTTCTTT.

The CDR3 spells CSAPGGGRDGYTF. As DNA, the CDR3 is TGCAGTGCTCCTGGGGGGGGGCGGGATGGCTACACCTTC. The V and J genes are TRBV20-1 and TRBJ1-2, with D possibly being TRBD1 (6 bases). The germline CDR1 and CDR2 sequences are DFQATT and SNEGSKA (reference sequence). The CDR3 covers 13 residues. V was shortened by 5 bases and J by 6 bases, with 16 bases between the two germline ends.

This clonotype has ten or more counts. The chain has TRBV11-1 and TRBJ2-5, with 8 bases lining up with TRBD1. V shed 5 bases, J shed 1 base, and the junction held 9 bases outside the gene matches. Germline V CDR1 and CDR2: SGHAT, FQDESV (reference sequence). The CDR3 is made up of 16 amino acids. DNA of the CDR3: TGTGCCAGCAGCCCGCGGGACAGGTACTTCCAAGAGACCCAGTACTTC. This gives the protein CASSPRDRYFQETQYF. Full variable domain (missing parts from reference TRBV11-1 and TRBJ2-5): EAEVAQSPRYKITEKSQAVAFWCDPISGHATLYWYRQILGQGPELLVQFQDESVVDDSQLPKDRFSAERLKGVDSTLKIQPAELGDSAMYLCASSPRDRYFQETQYFGPGTRLLVL.

This clonotype appeared many times. The gene calls are TRBV10-3 and TRBJ2-7; tentative D call: TRBD1 (6 bases). Germline loops: CDR1 ENHRY, CDR2 SYGVKD. Trimming removed 6 bases from V and 7 bases from J, with 19 bases in between. This CDR3 is built from 14 residues. This chain's CDR3 is CAIRAGQSAEEQYF. CDR3 in DNA: TGTGCCATCAGAGCCGGACAGAGTGCCGAGGAGCAGTACTTC.

This clonotype was seen a handful of times. CDR3 in amino acids: CSARDLSPGTTPDTQYF. CDR3 nucleotides: TGCAGTGCTAGAGATCTCTCTCCGGGGACTACTCCAGATACGCAGTATTTT. The V call is TRBV20-1, the J call TRBJ2-3, with 7 bases fitting TRBD2. Germline CDR1 reads DFQATT; CDR2 reads SNEGSKA (reference sequence). There are 17 residues in the CDR3. The V gene end was trimmed by 0 bases and the J gene end by 4 bases; junction bases not matched to a gene: 13.

This clonotype has at least ten counts. The chain combines TRBV28 with TRBJ2-5; 9 nucleotides agree with TRBD1. This CDR3 is built from 15 residues. Germline V gives CDR1 MDHEN, CDR2 SYDVKM. Losses at the gene ends were 4 bases for V and 9 bases for J; bases not matched to a gene: 12. The CDR3 spells CASSSGTGSRGAQYF. The CDR3, as DNA: TGTGCCAGCAGTTCCGGGACAGGGTCTCGAGGAGCCCAGTACTTC. The variable domain in full, completed from reference TRBV28 and TRBJ2-5, reads DVKVTQSSRYLVKRTGEKVFLECVQDMDHENMFWYRQDPGLGLRLIYFSYDVKMKEKGDIPEGYSVSREKKERFSLILESASTNQTSMYLCASSSGTGSRGAQYFGPGTRLLVL.

The gene calls are TRBV6-1 and TRBJ1-6; no definite D call. The V gene's germline CDR1 is MNHNS and CDR2 SASEGT. V was cut by 6 bases and J by 7 bases, with 10 bases left in between. The CDR3 covers 13 residues. CDR3 DNA sequence: TGTGCCAGCAGGACGGGCTTCAATTCACCCCTCCACTTT. It yields the protein CASRTGFNSPLHF.